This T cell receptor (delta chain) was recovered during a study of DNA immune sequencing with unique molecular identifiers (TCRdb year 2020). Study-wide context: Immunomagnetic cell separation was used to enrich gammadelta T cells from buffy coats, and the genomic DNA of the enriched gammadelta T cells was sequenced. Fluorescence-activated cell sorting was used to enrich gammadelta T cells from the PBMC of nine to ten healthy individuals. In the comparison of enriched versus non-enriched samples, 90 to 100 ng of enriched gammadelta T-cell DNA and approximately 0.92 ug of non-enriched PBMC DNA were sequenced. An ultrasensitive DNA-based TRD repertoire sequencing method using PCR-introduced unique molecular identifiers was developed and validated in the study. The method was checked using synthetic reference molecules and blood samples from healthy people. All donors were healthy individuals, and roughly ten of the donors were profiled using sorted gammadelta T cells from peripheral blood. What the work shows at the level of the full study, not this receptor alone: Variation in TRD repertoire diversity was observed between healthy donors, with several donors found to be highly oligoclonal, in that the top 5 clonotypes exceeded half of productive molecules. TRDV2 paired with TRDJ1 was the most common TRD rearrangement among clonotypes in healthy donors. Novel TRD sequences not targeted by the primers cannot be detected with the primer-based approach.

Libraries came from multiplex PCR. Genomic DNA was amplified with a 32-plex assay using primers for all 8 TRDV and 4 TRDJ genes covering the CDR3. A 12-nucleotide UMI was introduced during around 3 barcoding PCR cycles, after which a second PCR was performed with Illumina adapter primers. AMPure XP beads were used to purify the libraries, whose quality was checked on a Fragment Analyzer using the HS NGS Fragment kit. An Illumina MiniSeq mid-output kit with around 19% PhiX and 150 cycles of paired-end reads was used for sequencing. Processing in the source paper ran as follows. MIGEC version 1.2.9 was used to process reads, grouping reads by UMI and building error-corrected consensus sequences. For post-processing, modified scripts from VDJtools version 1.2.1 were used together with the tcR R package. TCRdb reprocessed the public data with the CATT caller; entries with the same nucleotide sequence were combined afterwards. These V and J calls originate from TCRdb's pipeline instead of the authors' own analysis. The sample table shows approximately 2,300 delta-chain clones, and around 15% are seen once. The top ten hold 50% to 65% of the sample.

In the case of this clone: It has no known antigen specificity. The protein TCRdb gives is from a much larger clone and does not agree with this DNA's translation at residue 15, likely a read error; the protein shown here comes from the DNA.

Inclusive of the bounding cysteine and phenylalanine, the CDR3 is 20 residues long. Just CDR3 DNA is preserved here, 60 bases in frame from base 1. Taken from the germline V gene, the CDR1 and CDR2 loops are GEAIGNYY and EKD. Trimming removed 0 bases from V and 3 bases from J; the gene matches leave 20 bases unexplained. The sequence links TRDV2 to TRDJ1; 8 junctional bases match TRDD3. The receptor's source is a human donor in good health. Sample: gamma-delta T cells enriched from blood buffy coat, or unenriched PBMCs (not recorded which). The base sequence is TGTGCCTGTGACACCCTGAGGGTTTCTGGGGGACACGAGTACTCCGATAAACTCATCTTT. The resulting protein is CACDTLRVSGGHEYSDKLIF.